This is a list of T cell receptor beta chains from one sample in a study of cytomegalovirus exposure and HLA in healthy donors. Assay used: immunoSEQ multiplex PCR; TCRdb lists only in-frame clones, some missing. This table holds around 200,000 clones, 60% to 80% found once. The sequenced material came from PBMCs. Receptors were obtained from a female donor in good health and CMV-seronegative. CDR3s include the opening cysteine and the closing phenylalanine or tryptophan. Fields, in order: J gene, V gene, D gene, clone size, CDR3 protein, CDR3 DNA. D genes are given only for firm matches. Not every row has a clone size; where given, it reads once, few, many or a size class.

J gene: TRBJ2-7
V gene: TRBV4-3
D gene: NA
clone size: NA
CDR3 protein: CASSQAGYEQYF
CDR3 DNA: TGCGCCAGCAGCCAAGCGGGGTACGAGCAGTACTTC

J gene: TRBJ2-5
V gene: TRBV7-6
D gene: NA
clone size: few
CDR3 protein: CASSLGVGGETQYF
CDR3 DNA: TGTGCCAGCAGCTTGGGGGTGGGGGGAGAGACCCAGTACTTC

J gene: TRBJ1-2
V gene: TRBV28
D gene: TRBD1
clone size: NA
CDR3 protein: CASSTIGQGYDYGYTF
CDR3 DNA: TGTGCCAGCAGTACAATTGGACAGGGTTACGACTATGGCTACACCTTC

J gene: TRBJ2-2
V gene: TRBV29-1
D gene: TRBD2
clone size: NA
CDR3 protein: CSVEWRGGPGELFF
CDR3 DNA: TGCAGCGTTGAGTGGCGGGGGGGCCCCGGGGAGCTGTTTTTT

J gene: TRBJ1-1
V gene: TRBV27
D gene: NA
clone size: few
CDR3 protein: CASSPNPPGNTEAFF
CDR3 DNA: TGTGCCAGCAGTCCTAACCCACCTGGGAACACTGAAGCTTTCTTT

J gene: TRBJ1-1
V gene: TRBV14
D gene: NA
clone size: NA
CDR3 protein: CASSQDTGGLSGIEAFF
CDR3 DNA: TGTGCCAGCAGCCAAGATACCGGGGGGCTGAGTGGTATCGAAGCTTTCTTT

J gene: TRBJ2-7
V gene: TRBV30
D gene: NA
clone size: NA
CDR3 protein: CAWSVRRGEQYF
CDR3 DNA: TGTGCCTGGAGTGTACGACGGGGCGAGCAGTACTTC

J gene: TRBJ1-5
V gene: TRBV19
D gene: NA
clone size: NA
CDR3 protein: CASRQGEDQPQHF
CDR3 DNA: TGTGCCAGTAGACAGGGAGAGGATCAGCCCCAGCATTTT

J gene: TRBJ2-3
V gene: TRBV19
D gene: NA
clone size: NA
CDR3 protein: CASSTSTDTQYF
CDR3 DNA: TGTGCCAGTAGTACGAGCACAGATACGCAGTATTTT

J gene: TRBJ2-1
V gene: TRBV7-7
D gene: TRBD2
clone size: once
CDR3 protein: CASSLGLAGGQREQFF
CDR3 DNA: TGTGCCAGCAGCTTAGGTCTAGCGGGGGGGCAACGTGAGCAGTTCTTC

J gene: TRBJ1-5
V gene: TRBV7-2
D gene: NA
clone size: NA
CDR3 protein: CASSLSGVGNQPQHF
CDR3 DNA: TGTGCCAGCAGCTTAAGCGGGGTAGGAAATCAGCCCCAGCATTTT

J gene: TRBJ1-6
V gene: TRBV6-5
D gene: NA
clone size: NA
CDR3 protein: CASTRVMDSPLHF
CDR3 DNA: TGTGCCAGCACGAGGGTTATGGATTCACCCCTCCACTTT

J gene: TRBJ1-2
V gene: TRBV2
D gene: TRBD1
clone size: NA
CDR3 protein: CASTLDQTGVYGYTF
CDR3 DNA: TGTGCCAGCACCTTAGACCAGACAGGGGTCTATGGCTACACCTTC

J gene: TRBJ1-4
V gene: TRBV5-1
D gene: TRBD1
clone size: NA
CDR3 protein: CASSLQGANEKLFF
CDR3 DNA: TGCGCCAGCAGCTTACAGGGGGCTAATGAAAAACTGTTTTTT

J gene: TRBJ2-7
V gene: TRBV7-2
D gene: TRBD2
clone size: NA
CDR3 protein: CASSSSGGGQYF
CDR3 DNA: TGTGCCAGCAGCTCTAGCGGGGGGGGGCAGTACTTC

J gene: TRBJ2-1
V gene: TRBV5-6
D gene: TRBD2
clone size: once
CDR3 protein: CASSLVASGHNEQFF
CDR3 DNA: TGTGCCAGCAGCTTGGTGGCTAGCGGACACAATGAGCAGTTCTTC

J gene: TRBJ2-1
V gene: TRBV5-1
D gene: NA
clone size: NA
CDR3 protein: CASSLQGYGEQFF
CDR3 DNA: TGCGCCAGCAGCTTACAGGGATACGGTGAGCAGTTCTTC

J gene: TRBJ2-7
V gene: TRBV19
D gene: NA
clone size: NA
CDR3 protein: CASTDPGTKPYEQYF
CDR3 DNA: TGTGCCAGTACAGACCCCGGGACAAAGCCCTACGAGCAGTACTTC

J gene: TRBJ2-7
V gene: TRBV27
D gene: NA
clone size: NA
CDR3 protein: CASKTVPYEQYF
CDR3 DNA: TGTGCCAGCAAGACAGTCCCCTACGAGCAGTACTTC

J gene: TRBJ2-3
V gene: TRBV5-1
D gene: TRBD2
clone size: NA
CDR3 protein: CASSLRTSGGDTQYF
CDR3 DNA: TGCGCCAGCAGCCTTAGGACTAGCGGGGGAGATACGCAGTATTTT